Listed here are 13 T cell receptor beta chains from one sample, sequenced in a study of T-cell reconstitution after alpha-beta-depleted transplantation in children. Library preparation (for TCRbeta) was performed with unique molecular identifiers. Each CDR3 protein gets one entry after TCRdb re-called the PCR reads with MiXCR. Of about 300,000 distinct CDR3 sequences listed, about 9.5% were seen once; the top ten hold approximately 7.6%. The material was PBMCs, obtained before TCRalphabeta/CD19-depleted stem cell transplant. The receptors were sampled from a boy less than two years old with acute myeloid leukemia, due to receive a stem cell transplant.

The chain carries TRBV12-3 or TRBV12-4 and TRBJ1-2; 7 positions match TRBD1. Germline trimming cut 3 bases from V and 4 bases from J; bases unmatched to any gene: 5. The CDR3 totals 14 residues. This chain's CDR3 is CASSFDRAAYGYTF. The CDR3, as DNA: TGTGCCAGCAGTTTTGACAGGGCAGCCTATGGCTACACCTTC.

The chain uses TRBV6-5 and TRBJ1-3; D unresolved. Germline V lookup: CDR1 MNHEY, CDR2 SVGAGI. The CDR3 extends over 17 amino acids. V lost 3 bases and J lost 0, with 15 bases in between. The CDR3 here is CASSYVSQFHSGNTIYF. The CDR3 DNA is TGTGCCAGCAGTTATGTTAGTCAGTTTCACTCTGGAAACACCATATATTTT.

At least ten counts were recorded for this clonotype. CDR3 amino acids: CASSTRLVGHPDTQYF. For the CDR3, the DNA is TGTGCCAGCAGCACCCGCTTAGTCGGCCACCCAGATACGCAGTATTTT. V gene TRBV9 combines with J gene TRBJ2-3; D not certain. The germline CDR1 and CDR2 sequences are SGDLS and YYNGEE. Trimming removed 4 bases at V and 4 bases at J, with 19 bases between. The CDR3 has 16 amino acids.

There are many counts of this clonotype. V gene TRBV28 combines with J gene TRBJ2-2; the match to TRBD1 covers 9 bases. With V trimmed by 3 bases and J by 6 bases, 5 bases remained unmatched. Germline V gene data show CDR1 as MDHEN and CDR2 as SYDVKM. The CDR3 contains 15 residues. CDR3 bases: TGTGCCAGCAGTTTTAACAGGGGGCAGGCCGGGGAGCTGTTTTTT. It is translated as CASSFNRGQAGELFF. The whole variable domain, remainder taken from reference TRBV28 and TRBJ2-2, is DVKVTQSSRYLVKRTGEKVFLECVQDMDHENMFWYRQDPGLGLRLIYFSYDVKMKEKGDIPEGYSVSREKKERFSLILESASTNQTSMYLCASSFNRGQAGELFFGEGSRLTVL.

This sequence joins TRBV10-3 and TRBJ1-1; TRBD1 might be the D (6 bases). This CDR3 is built from 12 residues. Germline V CDR1 and CDR2: ENHRY, SYGVKD. V was clipped by 7 bases and J by 5 bases, with 11 bases between them. The CDR3 region has the DNA TGTGCCATCAAGGGGGGGTGGACTGAAGCTTTCTTT. It yields the protein CAIKGGWTEAFF.

This clonotype was found many times. This rearrangement joins TRBV28 to TRBJ1-2; no definite D call. The CDR3 is 15 amino acids. V lost 3 bases, J lost 8 bases, and 19 bases lay in between. CDR1 and CDR2 from the germline V gene are MDHEN and SYDVKM. The DNA of the CDR3 is TGTGCCAGCAGTTTTCAAGGGCTGCGCGGGGAGGGCTACACCTTC. It yields the protein CASSFQGLRGEGYTF.

This clonotype has at least ten counts. V and J are TRBV28 and TRBJ2-6; D perhaps matches TRBD2 (6 bases). The V gene's germline CDR1 is MDHEN and CDR2 SYDVKM. Trimming stripped 3 bases from V and 0 bases from J, with 15 bases between. The CDR3 contains 18 residues. DNA of the CDR3: TGTGCCAGCAGTTTGAGTTGGCAGGGAGGCTCTGGGGCCAACGTCCTGACTTTC. Translation gives CASSLSWQGGSGANVLTF.

This clonotype was detected many times. V gene TRBV4-2 combines with J gene TRBJ2-1, with 8 positions matching TRBD2. Germline-derived CDR1 and CDR2 are LGHNA and YNFKEQ. The CDR3 has 17 residues. V trimming: 7 bases; J trimming: 3 bases; junction bases outside the gene matches: 14. The CDR3 coding sequence is TGTGCCAGCACCATAAACCAAATCAGCGGGGGCTACAATGAGCAGTTCTTC. As protein: CASTINQISGGYNEQFF.

The table lists this clonotype with many counts. The DNA of the CDR3 is TGTGCCAGCAGCCCGATAAGACTAGCGGGAGCCGCGAACACCGGGGAGCTGTTTTTT. Its translation is CASSPIRLAGAANTGELFF. This chain connects TRBV7-9 to TRBJ2-2; 12 bases are a match to TRBD2. Unmatched junction bases numbered 10, after V lost 5 bases and J lost 0 bases. CDR1 and CDR2 from the germline V gene are SEHNR and FQNEAQ (reference sequence). The CDR3 has 19 residues. The full variable domain, rest sourced from reference TRBV7-9 and TRBJ2-2, is DTGVSQNPRHKITKRGQNVTFRCDPISEHNRLYWYRQTLGQGPEFLTYFQNEAQLEKSRLLSDRFSAERPKGSFSTLEIQRTEQGDSAMYLCASSPIRLAGAANTGELFFGEGSRLTVL.

This clonotype was counted ten times or more. This chain uses TRBV2 with TRBJ1-1; D possibly corresponds to TRBD1 (6 bases). The CDR3 totals 14 residues. Germline CDR1 is SNHLY and CDR2 is FYNNEI. Trimming removed 4 bases at V and 11 bases at J, with 20 bases between. CDR3 coding DNA: TGTGCCAGCAGTGGGGACACGGCTACCTTAGGGGCTTTCTTT. It is translated as CASSGDTATLGAFF.

Ten or more counts support this clonotype. The chain has TRBV4-3 and TRBJ2-3; 12 nucleotides agree with TRBD2. This CDR3 is built from 17 residues. The trim removed 0 bases at V and 7 bases at J, leaving 8 bases unmatched. The germline gives CDR1 LGHNA, CDR2 YSLEER. This chain's CDR3 is CASSQETGGLAGYTQYF. As DNA, the CDR3 is TGCGCCAGCAGCCAAGAGACTGGGGGACTAGCGGGTTATACGCAGTATTTT.

At least ten counts were recorded for this clonotype. The rearrangement uses TRBV15 and TRBJ1-1; unclear D gene. Trimming left V 0 bases short and J 5 bases short, with 7 bases between. This CDR3 is built from 13 residues. Per germline, CDR1 LNHNV and CDR2 YYDKDF (reference sequence). The CDR3 DNA sequence: TGTGCCACCAGCAGAGATCTAAGGACTGAAGCTTTCTTT. It codes for CATSRDLRTEAFF.

This clonotype was counted ten times or more. The rearrangement links TRBV12-3 or TRBV12-4 to TRBJ1-2; D call uncertain. V was trimmed by 3 bases and J by 7 bases, leaving 9 bases between them. The CDR3 spans 12 residues. In nucleotides, the CDR3 is TGTGCCAGCAGTTTTGAGGGATTTGGCTACACCTTC. Protein sequence: CASSFEGFGYTF.